This T cell receptor (beta chain) was captured in a study of CD8 T cells in ankylosing spondylitis (dated by TCRdb to 2016 to 2017). Study-level background: The study profiled T cell receptor beta repertoires in healthy donors and ankylosing spondylitis patients to find disease-linked TCR variants. The full study cohort was made up of over 20 ankylosing spondylitis patients and roughly 100 healthy donors. Samples of peripheral blood were taken, and for ankylosing spondylitis patients, synovial fluid was collected as well.

Synovial fluid samples and blood samples obtained from the same ankylosing spondylitis patients were matched. The paper's findings and limits, for the study overall: Some motif variants had previously been reported in the synovial fluid and blood of reactive arthritis patients, which suggests shared mechanisms of disease initiation. In peripheral blood, the disease-linked clones were found at relatively low frequencies and had a CD8+ phenotype. A TCR beta motif of roughly 8 highly homologous amino acid variants appeared characteristic of blood from ankylosing spondylitis patients. According to the report, matched synovial fluid samples from ankylosing spondylitis patients were significantly enriched for the disease-linked clones.

This clonotype occurred many times. This receptor's antigen is unknown. Base qualities are not recorded, but no much larger clone differs from it by a single base. V is pared back by 4 bases and J by 8 bases, with 11 bases lying between the germline termini. From the cysteine through the phenylalanine, the CDR3 covers 12 amino acids. This entry keeps only the CDR3 DNA: 36 bases, framed from base 1. Via the germline V gene, CDR1 is SGHNT and CDR2 YENEEA. Instrument on record: Illumina HiSeq 2500. Quantitative 5'-RACE with molecular barcodes was used to prepare TCR beta libraries. As for the original processing: To identify disease-linked TCR variants, a new computational method was used, one built on a probabilistic model of VDJ rearrangement. TCRdb took the public reads, trimmed them with fastp at Q25, ran MiXCR for clone calling and kept in-frame beta chains. One record per CDR3 amino acid sequence lists the most common genes and DNA. The V and J calls and clone size are TCRdb's, not the authors'. Here the sample has roughly 60,000 distinct CDR3 sequences; 6.2% occur a single time. 5% of the sample is held by the ten biggest clonotypes.

This sequence was found in a male donor with ankylosing spondylitis. What was sequenced was synovial fluid, either unsorted or a sorted T cell fraction (not recorded which). The V and J genes are TRBV11-3 and TRBJ1-1; the D gene lacks a confident call. This receptor has the CDR3 CASSSGWEEAFF. The sequenced DNA: TGTGCCAGCAGCTCCGGTTGGGAGGAAGCTTTCTTT. The CDR3 plus the reference TRBV11-3 and TRBJ1-1 genes for the other parts give the full variable domain: EAGVVQSPRYKIIEKKQPVAFWCNPISGHNTLYWYLQNLGQGPELLIRYENEEAVDDSQLPKDRFSAERLKGVDSTLKIQPAELGDSAVYLCASSSGWEEAFFGQGTRLTVV.